The 10 T cell receptor beta chains in this list originate from one sample, sequenced in a study of T cell responses to AZD1222 COVID-19 vaccine. Sequencing was performed with immunoSEQ multiplex PCR; in TCRdb, only in-frame clones are kept and a portion is missing. The sample carries roughly 130,000 clones, roughly 84% recorded once. The source material was peripheral blood, sampled on day 0 of AZD1222 vaccination. Receptor source: an adult in good health.

In its sample, this clone was seen once. The chain carries TRBV27 and TRBJ1-4; D remains unclear. Trimming left V 6 bases short and J 0 bases short, with 11 bases between. The CDR3 spans 15 residues. CDR1 is MNHEY, CDR2 SMNVEV, per germline (reference sequence). Written as DNA, the CDR3 is TGTGCCAGCAGGGCATACAGTGCAACTAATGAAAAACTGTTTTTT. This encodes CASRAYSATNEKLFF.

The genes are TRBV19 and TRBJ1-2; D remains unclear. CDR1 and CDR2 from the germline V gene are LNHDA and SQIVND (reference sequence). Trimming took off 5 bases at V and 1 base at J, with 14 bases between the two ends. The CDR3 sequence is 15 residues long. The DNA of the CDR3 is TGTGCCAGTAGTCCCTTTGCCGCAGTTAACTATGGCTACACCTTC. Encoded protein: CASSPFAAVNYGYTF.

The rearrangement joins TRBV19 to TRBJ1-5; D possibly corresponds to TRBD1 (5 bases). This CDR3 contains 13 residues. Trimming took 1 base from V and 9 from J, leaving 10 bases between them. Germline lookup yields CDR1 LNHDA and CDR2 SQIVND (reference sequence). CDR3 protein: CASSIGGGRPQHF. The CDR3 DNA reads TGTGCCAGTAGTATAGGGGGGGGACGGCCCCAGCATTTT.

J is TRBJ2-1 and V is TRBV4-3, with 11 positions matching TRBD2. With 3 bases clipped from V and 3 bases from J, the junction kept 4 bases outside the gene matches. CDR3 length: 16 amino acids. Germline V gives CDR1 LGHNA, CDR2 YSLEER. The CDR3 spells CASSQAGTSGYNEQFF. The CDR3 DNA reads TGCGCCAGCAGCCAGGCCGGGACTAGCGGCTACAATGAGCAGTTCTTC.

The chain joins TRBV27 to TRBJ1-1; D gene unclear. Trimming shortened V by 7 bases and J by 5 bases, and 8 bases separated the two germline ends. This CDR3 spans 11 amino acids. Germline V gene data show CDR1 as MNHEY and CDR2 as SMNVEV (reference sequence). The CDR3 DNA reads TGTGCCAGCATCATGGGAACTGAAGCTTTCTTT. Translation gives CASIMGTEAFF.

This clone has just a few counts. The J gene is TRBJ2-1, the V gene TRBV11-1; 10 nucleotides align to TRBD1. Germline V gene sequence: CDR1 SGHAT, CDR2 FQDESV (reference sequence). V trimming: 5 bases; J trimming: 7 bases; junction bases outside the gene matches: 2. The CDR3 contains 13 residues. This chain's CDR3 is CASSPGQGNEQFF. The CDR3 bases are TGTGCCAGCAGCCCGGGACAGGGGAATGAGCAGTTCTTC.

The chain carries TRBV7-9 and TRBJ2-5; tentatively, D is TRBD1 (6 bases). V lost 4 bases and J 2 bases, leaving 14 bases between the germline ends. The CDR3 is made up of 15 amino acids. Per the germline V gene, CDR1 is SEHNR and CDR2 is FQNEAQ (reference sequence). CDR3 sequence reads: CASSSQFGQQETQYF. CDR3 bases: TGTGCCAGCAGCTCGCAGTTTGGACAGCAAGAGACCCAGTACTTC. The full variable domain, rest sourced from reference TRBV7-9 and TRBJ2-5, is DTGVSQNPRHKITKRGQNVTFRCDPISEHNRLYWYRQTLGQGPEFLTYFQNEAQLEKSRLLSDRFSAERPKGSFSTLEIQRTEQGDSAMYLCASSSQFGQQETQYFGPGTRLLVL.

V gene TRBV6-1 combines with J gene TRBJ1-1; D may be TRBD1 (6 bases). This CDR3 has 15 residues. V was pared by 1 base and J by 6 bases, with 15 bases between. Germline V gives CDR1 MNHNS, CDR2 SASEGT. Here the CDR3 reads CASSEGAGVAAEAFF. The CDR3 DNA sequence: TGTGCCAGCAGTGAAGGGGCAGGGGTCGCCGCTGAAGCTTTCTTT.

The chain has TRBV12-3 or TRBV12-4 and TRBJ1-1; possibly TRBD1 for D (5 bases). This CDR3 is 13 amino acids long. V shed 7 bases and J shed 3 bases, with 12 bases lying between them. The CDR3 nucleotides are TGTGCCAGCACCGAAGGGGAGTACACTGAAGCTTTCTTT. Translated, it gives CASTEGEYTEAFF.

CDR3 DNA sequence: TGTGCCAGCCAGGGGGACAGGGGGACCCACGAGCAGTACTTC. Protein: CASQGDRGTHEQYF. The chain carries TRBV11-2 and TRBJ2-7; 11 positions agree with TRBD1. Germline CDR1 and CDR2: SGHAT and FQNNGV. This CDR3 has 14 amino acids. V lost 8 bases to trimming and J lost 5 bases; unmatched junction nucleotides: 8.